Sequencing of this T cell receptor beta chain was carried out in a study of shared clonotypes between healthy human individuals. Sequencing was performed with immunoSEQ multiplex PCR; in TCRdb, only in-frame clones are kept and a portion is missing. Of some 2,000,000 clones listed, around 95% are singletons. Comment on this clone: The antigen is not known.

Germline V gene lookup returns CDR1 SGHTA and CDR2 FQGNSA. The V segment lost 6 bases and the J segment 7 bases; nucleotides outside the gene matches: 9. The length of the CDR3 is 15 residues. Findings and limits, study-wide: The sampled material consisted only of blood, and tissue repertoires are likely to differ.

The sequencing input was naive CD4+ T cells sorted from blood. The subset was: CD45RA+ positively selected. This sequence was found in a man in his late teens or twenties in good health. The J gene is TRBJ2-1, the V gene TRBV7-2, with 10 bases fitting TRBD1. The CDR3 coding sequence is TGTGCCAGCAGGGAGAGAGGACAGGGGGGGAATGAGCAGTTCTTC. Amino acids: CASRERGQGGNEQFF. The full variable domain, its missing parts supplied by reference TRBV7-2 and TRBJ2-1, is GAGVSQSPSNKVTEKGKDVELRCDPISGHTALYWYRQSLGQGLEFLIYFQGNSAPDKSGLPSDRFSAERTGGSVSTLTIQRTQQEDSAVYLCASRERGQGGNEQFFGPGTRLTVL.